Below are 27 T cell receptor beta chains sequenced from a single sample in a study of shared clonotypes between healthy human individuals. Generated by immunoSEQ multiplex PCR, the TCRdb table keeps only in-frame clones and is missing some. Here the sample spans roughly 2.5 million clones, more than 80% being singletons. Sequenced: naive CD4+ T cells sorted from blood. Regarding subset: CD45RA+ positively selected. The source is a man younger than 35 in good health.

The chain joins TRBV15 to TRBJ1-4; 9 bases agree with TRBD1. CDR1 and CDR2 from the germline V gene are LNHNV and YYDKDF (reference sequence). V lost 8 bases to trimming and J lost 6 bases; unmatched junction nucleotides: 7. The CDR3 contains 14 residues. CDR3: CATRPGQGYEKLFF. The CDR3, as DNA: TGTGCCACCCGTCCGGGACAGGGATATGAAAAACTGTTTTTT.

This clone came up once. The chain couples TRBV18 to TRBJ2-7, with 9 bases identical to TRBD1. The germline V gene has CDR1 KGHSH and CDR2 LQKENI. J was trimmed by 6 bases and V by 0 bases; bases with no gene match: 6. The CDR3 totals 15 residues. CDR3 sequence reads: CASSPPTGQGGEQYF. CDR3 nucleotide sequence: TGTGCCAGCTCACCACCTACGGGACAGGGCGGCGAGCAGTACTTC.

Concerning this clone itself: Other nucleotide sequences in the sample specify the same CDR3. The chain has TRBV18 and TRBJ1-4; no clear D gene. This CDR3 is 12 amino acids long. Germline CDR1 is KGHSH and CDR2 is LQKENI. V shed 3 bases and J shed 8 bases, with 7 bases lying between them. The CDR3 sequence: CASSPSREKLFF. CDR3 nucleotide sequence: TGTGCCAGCTCACCTTCGCGGGAAAAACTGTTTTTT.

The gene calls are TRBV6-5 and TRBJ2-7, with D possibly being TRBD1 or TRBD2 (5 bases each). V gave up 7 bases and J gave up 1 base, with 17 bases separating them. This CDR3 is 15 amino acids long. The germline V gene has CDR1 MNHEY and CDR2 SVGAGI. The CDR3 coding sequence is TGTGCCAGCACCGCTCCCCGGGGCGGATCCTACGAGCAGTACTTC. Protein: CASTAPRGGSYEQYF.

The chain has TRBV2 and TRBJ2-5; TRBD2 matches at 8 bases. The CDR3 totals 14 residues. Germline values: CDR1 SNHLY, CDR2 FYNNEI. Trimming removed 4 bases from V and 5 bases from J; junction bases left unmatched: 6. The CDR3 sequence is CASSATGGRETQYF. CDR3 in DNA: TGTGCCAGCAGTGCGACGGGGGGGCGGGAGACCCAGTACTTC.

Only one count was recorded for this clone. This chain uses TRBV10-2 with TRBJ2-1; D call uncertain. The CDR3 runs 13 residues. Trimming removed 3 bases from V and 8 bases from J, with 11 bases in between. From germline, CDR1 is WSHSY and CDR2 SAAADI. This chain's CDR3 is CASSDLGVHEQFF. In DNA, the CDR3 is TGCGCCAGCAGTGACCTTGGGGTCCATGAGCAGTTCTTC.

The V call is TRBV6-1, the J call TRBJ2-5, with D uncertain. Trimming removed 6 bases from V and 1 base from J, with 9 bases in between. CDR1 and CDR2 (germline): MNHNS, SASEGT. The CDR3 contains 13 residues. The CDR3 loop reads CASRPPGQETQYF. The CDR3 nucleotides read TGTGCCAGCAGGCCTCCCGGCCAAGAGACCCAGTACTTC.

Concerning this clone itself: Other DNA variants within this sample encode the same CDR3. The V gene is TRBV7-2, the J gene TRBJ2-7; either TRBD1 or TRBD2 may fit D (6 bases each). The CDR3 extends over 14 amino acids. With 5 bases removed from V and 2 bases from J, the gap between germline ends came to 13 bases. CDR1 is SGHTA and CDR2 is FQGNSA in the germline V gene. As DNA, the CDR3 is TGTGCCAGCAGCCTCTCTAGGGGGGCCTACGAGCAGTACTTC. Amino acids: CASSLSRGAYEQYF.

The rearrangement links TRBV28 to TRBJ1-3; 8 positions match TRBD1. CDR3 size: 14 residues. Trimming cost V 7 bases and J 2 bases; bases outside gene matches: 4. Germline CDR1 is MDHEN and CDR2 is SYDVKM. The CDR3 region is CASITGGTGNTIYF. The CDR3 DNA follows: TGTGCCAGCATCACAGGGGGAACTGGAAACACCATATATTTT. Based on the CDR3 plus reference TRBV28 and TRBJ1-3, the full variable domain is DVKVTQSSRYLVKRTGEKVFLECVQDMDHENMFWYRQDPGLGLRLIYFSYDVKMKEKGDIPEGYSVSREKKERFSLILESASTNQTSMYLCASITGGTGNTIYFGEGSWLTVV.

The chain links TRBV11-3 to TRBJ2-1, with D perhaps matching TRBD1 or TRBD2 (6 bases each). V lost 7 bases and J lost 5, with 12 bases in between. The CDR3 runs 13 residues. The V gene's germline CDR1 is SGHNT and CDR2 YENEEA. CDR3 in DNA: TGTGCCAGCACCCCGGAGGGGGACAATGAGCAGTTCTTC. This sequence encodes CASTPEGDNEQFF. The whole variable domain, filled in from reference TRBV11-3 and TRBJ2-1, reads EAGVVQSPRYKIIEKKQPVAFWCNPISGHNTLYWYLQNLGQGPELLIRYENEEAVDDSQLPKDRFSAERLKGVDSTLKIQPAELGDSAVYLCASTPEGDNEQFFGPGTRLTVL.

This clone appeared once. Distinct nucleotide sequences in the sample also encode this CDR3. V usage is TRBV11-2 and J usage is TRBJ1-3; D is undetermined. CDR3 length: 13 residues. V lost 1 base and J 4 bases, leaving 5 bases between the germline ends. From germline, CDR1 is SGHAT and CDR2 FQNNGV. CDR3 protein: CASSLVGGNTIYF. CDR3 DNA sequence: TGTGCCAGCAGCTTAGTAGGGGGAAACACCATATATTTT.

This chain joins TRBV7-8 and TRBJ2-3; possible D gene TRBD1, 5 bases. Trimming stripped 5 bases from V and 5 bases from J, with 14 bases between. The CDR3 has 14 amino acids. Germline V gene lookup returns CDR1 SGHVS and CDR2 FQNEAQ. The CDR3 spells CASSIQGVGDTQYF. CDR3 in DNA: TGTGCCAGCAGCATACAAGGGGTTGGAGATACGCAGTATTTT.

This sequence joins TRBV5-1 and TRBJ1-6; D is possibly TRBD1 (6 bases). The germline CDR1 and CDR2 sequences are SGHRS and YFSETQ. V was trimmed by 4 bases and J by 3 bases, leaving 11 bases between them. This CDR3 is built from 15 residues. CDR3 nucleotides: TGCGCCAGCAGCCCCGGGACAATCTATAATTCACCCCTCCACTTT. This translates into CASSPGTIYNSPLHF.

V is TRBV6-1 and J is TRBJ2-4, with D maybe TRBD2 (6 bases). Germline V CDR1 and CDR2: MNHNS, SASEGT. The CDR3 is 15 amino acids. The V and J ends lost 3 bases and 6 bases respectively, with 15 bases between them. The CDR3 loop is CASSEGRVGGNIQYF. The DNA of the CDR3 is TGTGCCAGCAGTGAGGGCAGGGTGGGGGGAAACATTCAGTACTTC.

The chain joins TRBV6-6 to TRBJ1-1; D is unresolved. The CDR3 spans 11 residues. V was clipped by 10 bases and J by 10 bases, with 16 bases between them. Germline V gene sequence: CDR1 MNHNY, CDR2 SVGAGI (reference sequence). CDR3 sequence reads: CATKNFGGAFF. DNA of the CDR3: TGTGCCACAAAAAATTTCGGCGGAGCTTTCTTT.

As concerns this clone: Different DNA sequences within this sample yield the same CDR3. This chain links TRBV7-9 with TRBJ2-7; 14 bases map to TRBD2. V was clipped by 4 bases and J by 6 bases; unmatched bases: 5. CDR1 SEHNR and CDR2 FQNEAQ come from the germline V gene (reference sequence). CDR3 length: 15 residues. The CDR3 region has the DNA TGTGCCAGCAGCTCGGGACTAGCGGGAGTGAGCGAGCAGTACTTC. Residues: CASSSGLAGVSEQYF.

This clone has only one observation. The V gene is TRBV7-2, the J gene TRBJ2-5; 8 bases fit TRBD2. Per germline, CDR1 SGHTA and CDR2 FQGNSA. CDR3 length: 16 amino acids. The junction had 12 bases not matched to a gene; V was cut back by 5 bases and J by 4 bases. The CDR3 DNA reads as TGTGCCAGCAGCCTTCGGGGAAGGACTAGCCCAGAGACCCAGTACTTC. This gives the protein CASSLRGRTSPETQYF.

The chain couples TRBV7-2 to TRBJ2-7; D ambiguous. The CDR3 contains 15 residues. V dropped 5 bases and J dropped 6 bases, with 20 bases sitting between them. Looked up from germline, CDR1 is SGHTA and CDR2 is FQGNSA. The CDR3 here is CASSPSVSTASEQYF. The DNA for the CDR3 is TGTGCCAGCAGCCCCTCCGTCTCAACAGCCTCCGAGCAGTACTTC.

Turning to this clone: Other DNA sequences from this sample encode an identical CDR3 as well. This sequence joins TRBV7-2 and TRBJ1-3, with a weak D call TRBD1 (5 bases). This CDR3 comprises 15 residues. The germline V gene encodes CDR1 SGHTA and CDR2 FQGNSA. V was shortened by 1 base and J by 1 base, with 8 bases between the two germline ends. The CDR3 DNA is TGTGCCAGCAGCTTAGGGGGCGGGTCTGGAAACACCATATATTTT. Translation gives CASSLGGGSGNTIYF.

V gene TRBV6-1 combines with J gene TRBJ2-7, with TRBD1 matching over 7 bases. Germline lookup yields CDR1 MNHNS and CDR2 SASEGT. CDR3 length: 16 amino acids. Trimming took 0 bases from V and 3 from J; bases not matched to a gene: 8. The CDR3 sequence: CASSEAILTGVYEQYF. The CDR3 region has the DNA TGTGCCAGCAGTGAAGCGATCCTTACAGGGGTCTACGAGCAGTACTTC.

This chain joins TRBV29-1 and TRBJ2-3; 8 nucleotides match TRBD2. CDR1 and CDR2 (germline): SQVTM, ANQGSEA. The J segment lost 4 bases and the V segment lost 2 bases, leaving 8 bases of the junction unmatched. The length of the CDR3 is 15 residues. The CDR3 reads CSVEWDGGASDTQYF. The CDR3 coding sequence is TGCAGCGTTGAATGGGACGGGGGGGCCTCAGATACGCAGTATTTT.

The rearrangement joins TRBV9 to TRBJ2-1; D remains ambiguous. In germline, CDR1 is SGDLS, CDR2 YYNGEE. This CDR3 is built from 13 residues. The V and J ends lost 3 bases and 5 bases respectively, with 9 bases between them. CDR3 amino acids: CASSGKGHNEQFF. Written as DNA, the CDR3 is TGTGCCAGCAGCGGGAAGGGCCACAATGAGCAGTTCTTC.

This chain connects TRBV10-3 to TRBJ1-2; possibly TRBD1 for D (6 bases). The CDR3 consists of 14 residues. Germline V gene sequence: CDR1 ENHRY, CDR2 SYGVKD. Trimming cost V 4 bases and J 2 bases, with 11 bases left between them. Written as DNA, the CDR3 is TGTGCCATCAGTGGAAAAACAGGGAACTATGGCTACACCTTC. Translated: CAISGKTGNYGYTF.

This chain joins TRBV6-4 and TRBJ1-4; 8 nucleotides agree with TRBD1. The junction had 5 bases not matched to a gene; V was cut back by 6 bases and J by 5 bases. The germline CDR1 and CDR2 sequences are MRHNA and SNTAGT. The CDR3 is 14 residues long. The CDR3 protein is CASSPTGVNEKLFF. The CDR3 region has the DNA TGTGCCAGCAGCCCGACAGGGGTGAATGAAAAACTGTTTTTT.

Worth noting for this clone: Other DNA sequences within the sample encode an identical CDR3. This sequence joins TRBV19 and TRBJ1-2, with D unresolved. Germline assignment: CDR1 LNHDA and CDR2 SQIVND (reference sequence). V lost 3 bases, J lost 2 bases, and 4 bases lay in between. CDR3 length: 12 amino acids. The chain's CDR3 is CASSISNYGYTF. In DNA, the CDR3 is TGTGCCAGTAGTATTTCAAACTATGGCTACACCTTC. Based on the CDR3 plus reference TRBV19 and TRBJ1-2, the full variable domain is DGGITQSPKYLFRKEGQNVTLSCEQNLNHDAMYWYRQDPGQGLRLIYYSQIVNDFQKGDIAEGYSVSREKKESFPLTVTSAQKNPTAFYLCASSISNYGYTFGSGTRLTVV.

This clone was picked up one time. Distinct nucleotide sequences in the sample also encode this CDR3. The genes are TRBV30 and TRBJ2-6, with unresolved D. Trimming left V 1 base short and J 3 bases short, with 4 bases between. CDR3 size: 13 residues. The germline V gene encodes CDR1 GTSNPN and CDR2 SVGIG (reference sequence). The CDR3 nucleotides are TGTGCCTGGAGTGGGCTTGGGGCCAACGTCCTGACTTTC. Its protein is CAWSGLGANVLTF.

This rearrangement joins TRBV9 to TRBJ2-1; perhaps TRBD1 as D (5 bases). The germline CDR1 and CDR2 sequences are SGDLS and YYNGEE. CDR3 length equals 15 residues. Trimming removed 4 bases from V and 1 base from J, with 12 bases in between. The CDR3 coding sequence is TGTGCCAGCAGCCCTCAGGGAACGTCCTACAATGAGCAGTTCTTC. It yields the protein CASSPQGTSYNEQFF. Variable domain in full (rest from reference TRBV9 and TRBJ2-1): DSGVTQTPKHLITATGQRVTLRCSPRSGDLSVYWYQQSLDQGLQFLIQYYNGEERAKGNILERFSAQQFPDLHSELNLSSLELGDSALYFCASSPQGTSYNEQFFGPGTRLTVL.